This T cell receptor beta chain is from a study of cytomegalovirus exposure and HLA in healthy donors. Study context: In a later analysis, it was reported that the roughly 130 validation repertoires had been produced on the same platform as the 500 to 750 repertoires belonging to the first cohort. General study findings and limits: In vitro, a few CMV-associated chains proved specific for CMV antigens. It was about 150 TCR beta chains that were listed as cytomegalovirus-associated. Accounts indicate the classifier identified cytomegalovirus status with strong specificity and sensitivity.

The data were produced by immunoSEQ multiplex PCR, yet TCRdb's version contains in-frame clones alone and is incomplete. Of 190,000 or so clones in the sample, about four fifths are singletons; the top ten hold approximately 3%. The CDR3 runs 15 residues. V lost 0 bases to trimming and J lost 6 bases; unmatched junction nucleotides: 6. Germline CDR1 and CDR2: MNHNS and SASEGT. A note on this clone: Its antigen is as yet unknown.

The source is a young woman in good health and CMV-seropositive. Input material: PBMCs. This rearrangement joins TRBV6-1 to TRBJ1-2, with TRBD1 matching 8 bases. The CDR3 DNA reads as TGTGCCAGCAGTGAAGCGCTGGGACAGGTAGATGGCTACACCTTC. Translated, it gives CASSEALGQVDGYTF.